This entry features one T cell receptor beta chain sequence. J gave up 3 bases and V 3 bases, and 10 bases lay outside the gene matches. Germline V gene data show CDR1 as MNHEY and CDR2 as SMNVEV (reference sequence). The CDR3 spans 16 residues. TCRdb's copy holds only in-frame clones and misses some; the assay was immunoSEQ multiplex PCR. This table holds over 12,000 clones, around 75% found once. The data originate from a study of neoadjuvant anti-PD-1 for oral cavity cancer. Stage II-IVA oral cavity squamous cell carcinoma was new and untreated by systemic or radiation therapy. Blood cells were analyzed directly, without culture or expansion.

Material: PBMCs, obtained before nivolumab (anti-PD-1) treatment. This sequence was found in a person aged 35-80 years with oral cavity squamous cell carcinoma. V is TRBV27 and J is TRBJ2-5; 7 bases align to TRBD2. Here the CDR3 DNA reads TGTGCCAGCAGTTTTAGGGCCCTAGCGGCCGAAGAGACCCAGTACTTC. This encodes CASSFRALAAEETQYF.